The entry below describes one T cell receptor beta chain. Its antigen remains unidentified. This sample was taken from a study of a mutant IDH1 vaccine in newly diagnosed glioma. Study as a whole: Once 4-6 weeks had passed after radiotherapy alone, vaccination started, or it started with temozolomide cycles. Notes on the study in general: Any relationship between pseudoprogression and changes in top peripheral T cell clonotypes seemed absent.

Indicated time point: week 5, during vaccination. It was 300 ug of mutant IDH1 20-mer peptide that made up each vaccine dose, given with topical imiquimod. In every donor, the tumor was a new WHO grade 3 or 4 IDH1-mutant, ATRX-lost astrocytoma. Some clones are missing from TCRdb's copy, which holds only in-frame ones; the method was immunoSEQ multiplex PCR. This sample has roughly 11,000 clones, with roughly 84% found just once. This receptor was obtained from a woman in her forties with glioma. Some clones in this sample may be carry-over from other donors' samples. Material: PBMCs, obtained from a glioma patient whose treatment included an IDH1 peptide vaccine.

DNA for the CDR3: TGTGCCAGTAGTAAAAACCCACGAAGCACAGATACGCAGTATTTT. Its translation: CASSKNPRSTDTQYF. The V call is TRBV19, the J call TRBJ2-3; no clear D. The germline V gene has CDR1 LNHDA and CDR2 SQIVND (reference sequence). The CDR3 has 15 amino acids. The V gene lost 4 bases and the J gene lost 0 bases, with 11 bases spanning the gap. Supplemented by reference TRBV19 and TRBJ2-3, the full variable domain reads DGGITQSPKYLFRKEGQNVTLSCEQNLNHDAMYWYRQDPGQGLRLIYYSQIVNDFQKGDIAEGYSVSREKKESFPLTVTSAQKNPTAFYLCASSKNPRSTDTQYFGPGTRLTVL.